The entry that follows covers one TCR beta chain sequence. Its antigen is not known. The data originate from a study of cytomegalovirus exposure and HLA in healthy donors. Study-wide results and limits: Researchers counted around 170 TCR beta chains as cytomegalovirus-associated. With high specificity and sensitivity, the classifier reportedly diagnosed cytomegalovirus status. A few chains linked to CMV were shown in vitro to be specific for CMV antigens.

CDR1 and CDR2 from the germline V gene are KGHSH and LQKENI. This CDR3 contains 13 residues. V dropped 0 bases and J dropped 1 base, with 3 bases sitting between them. Using immunoSEQ multiplex PCR, the repertoire was profiled, and TCRdb retains in-frame clones only, with some absent. The data contain some 69,000 clones, approximately 94% of them singletons. The sequenced sample consisted of PBMCs. This clonotype originated in a young man in good health and CMV-seropositive. The chain couples TRBV18 to TRBJ2-5; D is ambiguous. CDR3 protein: CASSPPSQETQYF. As DNA, the CDR3 is TGTGCCAGCTCACCACCCTCCCAAGAGACCCAGTACTTC.